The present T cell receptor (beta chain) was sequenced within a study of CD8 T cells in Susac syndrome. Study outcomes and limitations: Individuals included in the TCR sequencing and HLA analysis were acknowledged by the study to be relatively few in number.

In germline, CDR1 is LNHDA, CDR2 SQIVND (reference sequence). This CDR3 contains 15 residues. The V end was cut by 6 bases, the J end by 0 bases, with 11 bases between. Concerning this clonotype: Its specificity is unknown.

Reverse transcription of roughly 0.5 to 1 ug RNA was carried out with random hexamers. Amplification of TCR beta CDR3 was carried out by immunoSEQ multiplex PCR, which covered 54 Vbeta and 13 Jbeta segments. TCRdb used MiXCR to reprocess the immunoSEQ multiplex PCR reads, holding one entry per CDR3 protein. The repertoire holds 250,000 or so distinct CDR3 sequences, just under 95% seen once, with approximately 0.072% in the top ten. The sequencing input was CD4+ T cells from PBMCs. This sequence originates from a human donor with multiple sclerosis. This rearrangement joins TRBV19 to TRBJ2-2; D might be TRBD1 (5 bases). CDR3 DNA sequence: TGTGCCAGTAGCCAAGGACACACGAACACCGGGGAGCTGTTTTTT. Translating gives CASSQGHTNTGELFF. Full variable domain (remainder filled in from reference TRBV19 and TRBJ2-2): DGGITQSPKYLFRKEGQNVTLSCEQNLNHDAMYWYRQDPGQGLRLIYYSQIVNDFQKGDIAEGYSVSREKKESFPLTVTSAQKNPTAFYLCASSQGHTNTGELFFGEGSRLTVL.